The entry that follows covers one TCR beta chain sequence. Antigen specificity is unknown. These data are taken from a study of cytomegalovirus exposure and HLA in healthy donors. Study-wide results and caveats: Most CMV-associated TCR beta chains appeared HLA-restricted in a later analysis.

Unrecorded immune exposure was likely among donors, who were nominally healthy when sampled. Trimming stripped 5 bases from V and 3 bases from J, with 11 bases between. The CDR3 runs 13 residues. Germline V gene data show CDR1 as SGHNT and CDR2 as YENEEA. Primers included in the PCR were 60 Vbeta and 13 Jbeta primers. Some clones are missing from TCRdb's copy, which holds only in-frame ones; the method was immunoSEQ multiplex PCR. Of 150,000 to 200,000 clones listed, approximately 84% are singletons. The sample comprised PBMCs. This TCR derives from a woman in her twenties or thirties in good health and CMV-seropositive. V and J are TRBV11-3 and TRBJ2-7; a possible D gene is TRBD2 (6 bases). CDR3 in DNA: TGTGCCAGCAGCCCGGGAGCCAACTACGAGCAGTACTTC. This translates into CASSPGANYEQYF.